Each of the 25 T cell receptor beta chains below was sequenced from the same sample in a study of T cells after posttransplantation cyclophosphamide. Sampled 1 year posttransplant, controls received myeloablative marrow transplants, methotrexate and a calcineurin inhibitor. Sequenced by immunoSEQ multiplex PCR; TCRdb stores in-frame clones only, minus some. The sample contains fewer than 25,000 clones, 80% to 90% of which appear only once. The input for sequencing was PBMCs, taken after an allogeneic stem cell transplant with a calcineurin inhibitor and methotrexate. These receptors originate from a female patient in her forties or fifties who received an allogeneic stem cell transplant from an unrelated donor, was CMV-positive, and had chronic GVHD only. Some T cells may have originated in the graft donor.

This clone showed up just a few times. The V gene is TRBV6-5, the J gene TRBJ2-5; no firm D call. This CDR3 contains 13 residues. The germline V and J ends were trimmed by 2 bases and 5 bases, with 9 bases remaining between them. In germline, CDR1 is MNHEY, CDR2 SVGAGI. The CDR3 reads CASSYNPEETQYF. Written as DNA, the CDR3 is TGTGCCAGCAGTTACAACCCCGAGGAGACCCAGTACTTC.

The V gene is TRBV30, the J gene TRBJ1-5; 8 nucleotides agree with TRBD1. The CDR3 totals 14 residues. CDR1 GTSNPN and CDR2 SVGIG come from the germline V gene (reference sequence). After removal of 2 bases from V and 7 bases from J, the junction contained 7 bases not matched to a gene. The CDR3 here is CAWSFTGTGQPQHF. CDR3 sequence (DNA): TGTGCCTGGAGTTTCACAGGGACAGGCCAGCCCCAGCATTTT.

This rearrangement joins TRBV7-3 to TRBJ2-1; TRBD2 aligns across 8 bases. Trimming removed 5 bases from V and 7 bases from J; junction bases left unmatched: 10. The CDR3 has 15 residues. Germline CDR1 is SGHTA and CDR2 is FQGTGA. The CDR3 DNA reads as TGTGCCAGCAGCCAAAGAGCGGGAGTTTTAAATGAGCAGTTCTTC. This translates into CASSQRAGVLNEQFF.

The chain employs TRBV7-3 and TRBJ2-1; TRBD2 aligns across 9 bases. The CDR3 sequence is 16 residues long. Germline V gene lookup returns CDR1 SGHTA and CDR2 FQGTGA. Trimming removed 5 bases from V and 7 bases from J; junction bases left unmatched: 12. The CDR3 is CASSKTSGPPGNEQFF. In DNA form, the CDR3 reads TGTGCCAGCAGCAAGACTAGCGGACCCCCGGGGAATGAGCAGTTCTTC.

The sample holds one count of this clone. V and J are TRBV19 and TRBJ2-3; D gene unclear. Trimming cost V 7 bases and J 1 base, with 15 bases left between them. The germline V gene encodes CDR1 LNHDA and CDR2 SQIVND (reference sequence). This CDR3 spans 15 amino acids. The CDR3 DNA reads TGTGCCAGTATGGGCTGGTTCGGCGGCACAGATACGCAGTATTTT. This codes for CASMGWFGGTDTQYF.

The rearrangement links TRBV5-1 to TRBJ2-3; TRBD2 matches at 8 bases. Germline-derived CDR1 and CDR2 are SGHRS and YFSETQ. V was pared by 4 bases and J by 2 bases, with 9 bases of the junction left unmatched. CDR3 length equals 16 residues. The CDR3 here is CASSPGLARFTDTQYF. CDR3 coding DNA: TGCGCCAGCAGCCCCGGACTAGCCCGGTTCACAGATACGCAGTATTTT.

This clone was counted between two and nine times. In nucleotides, the CDR3 is TGTGCCAGCAGCTTATCCGGGGGGCCTACCGAGCAGTACTTC. Its protein product is CASSLSGGPTEQYF. The J gene is TRBJ2-7, the V gene TRBV7-2, with D perhaps TRBD2 (7 bases). From germline, CDR1 is SGHTA and CDR2 FQGNSA. With 2 bases removed from V and 6 bases from J, the gap between germline ends came to 14 bases. CDR3 length equals 14 residues.

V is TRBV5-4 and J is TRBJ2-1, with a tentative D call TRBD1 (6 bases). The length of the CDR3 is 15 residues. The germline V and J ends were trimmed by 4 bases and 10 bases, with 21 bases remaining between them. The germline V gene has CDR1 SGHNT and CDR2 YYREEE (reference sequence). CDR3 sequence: CASSPTSDSWDEQFF. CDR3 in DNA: TGTGCCAGCAGCCCTACCTCGGACAGTTGGGACGAGCAGTTCTTC.

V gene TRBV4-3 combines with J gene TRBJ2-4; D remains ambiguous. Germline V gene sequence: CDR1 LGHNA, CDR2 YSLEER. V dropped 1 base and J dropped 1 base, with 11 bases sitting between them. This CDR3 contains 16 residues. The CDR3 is CASSQASRRAKNIQYF. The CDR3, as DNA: TGCGCCAGCAGCCAAGCAAGCCGGCGGGCCAAAAACATTCAGTACTTC.

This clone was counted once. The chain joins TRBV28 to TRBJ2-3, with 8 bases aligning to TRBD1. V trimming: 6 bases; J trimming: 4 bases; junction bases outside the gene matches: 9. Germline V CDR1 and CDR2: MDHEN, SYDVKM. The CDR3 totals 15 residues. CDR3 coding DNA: TGTGCCAGCAGATCGACAGGGGTGGAGGCAGATACGCAGTATTTT. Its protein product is CASRSTGVEADTQYF.

CDR3 sequence reads: CASTPLSFRGRPRYEQYF. CDR3 nucleotide sequence: TGTGCCAGCACCCCATTATCTTTTCGTGGGAGGCCCCGCTACGAGCAGTACTTC. The chain carries TRBV28 and TRBJ2-7, with D tentatively TRBD2 (6 bases). The CDR3 is 18 amino acids. CDR1 and CDR2 (germline): MDHEN, SYDVKM. V lost 7 bases, J lost 3 bases, and 28 bases lay in between.

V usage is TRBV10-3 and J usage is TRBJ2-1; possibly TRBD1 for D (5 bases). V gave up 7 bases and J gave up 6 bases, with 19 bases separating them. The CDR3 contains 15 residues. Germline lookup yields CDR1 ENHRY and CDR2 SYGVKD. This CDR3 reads CAINQPGQGSNEQFF. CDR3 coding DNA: TGTGCCATCAACCAACCGGGCCAGGGCAGCAATGAGCAGTTCTTC.

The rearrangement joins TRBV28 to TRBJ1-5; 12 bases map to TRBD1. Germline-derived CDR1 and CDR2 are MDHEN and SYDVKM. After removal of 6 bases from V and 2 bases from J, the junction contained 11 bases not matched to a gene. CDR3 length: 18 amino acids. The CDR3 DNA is TGTGCCAGCAGCCCTGGGACAGGGGGCATGGGGGGCAATCAGCCCCAGCATTTT. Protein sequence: CASSPGTGGMGGNQPQHF.

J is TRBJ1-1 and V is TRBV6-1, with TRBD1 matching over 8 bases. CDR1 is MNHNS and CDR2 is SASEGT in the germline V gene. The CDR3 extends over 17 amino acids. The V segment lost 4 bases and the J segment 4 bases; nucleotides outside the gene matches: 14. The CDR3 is CASSAMDRVRPSTEAFF. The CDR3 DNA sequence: TGTGCCAGCAGTGCGATGGACAGGGTGAGACCGAGCACTGAAGCTTTCTTT.

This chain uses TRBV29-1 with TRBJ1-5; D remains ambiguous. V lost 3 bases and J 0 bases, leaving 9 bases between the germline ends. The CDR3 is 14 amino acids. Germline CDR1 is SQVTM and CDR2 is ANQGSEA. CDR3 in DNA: TGCAGCGTTGATTTCGGGGTTAGCAATCAGCCCCAGCATTTT. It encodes CSVDFGVSNQPQHF.

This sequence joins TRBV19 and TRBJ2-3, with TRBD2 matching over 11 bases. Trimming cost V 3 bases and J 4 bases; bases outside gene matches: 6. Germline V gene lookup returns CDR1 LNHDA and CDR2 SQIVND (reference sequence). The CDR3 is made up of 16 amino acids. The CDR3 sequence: CASSISSGRAPDTQYF. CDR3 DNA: TGTGCCAGTAGTATTAGTAGCGGGAGGGCCCCAGATACGCAGTATTTT.

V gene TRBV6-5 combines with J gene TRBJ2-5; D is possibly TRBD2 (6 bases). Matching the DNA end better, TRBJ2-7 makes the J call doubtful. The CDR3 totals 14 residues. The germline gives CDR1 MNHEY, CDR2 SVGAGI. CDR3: CASSYGSGLYEQYF. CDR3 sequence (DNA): TGTGCCAGCAGTTACGGTAGCGGACTATACGAGCAGTACTTC.

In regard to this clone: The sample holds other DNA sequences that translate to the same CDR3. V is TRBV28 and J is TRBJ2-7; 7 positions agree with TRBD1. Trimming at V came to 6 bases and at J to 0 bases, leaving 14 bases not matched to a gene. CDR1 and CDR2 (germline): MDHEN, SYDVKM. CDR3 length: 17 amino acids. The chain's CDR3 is CASRGDRVGLNSYEQYF. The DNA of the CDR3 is TGTGCCAGCAGAGGCGACAGGGTAGGGCTGAACTCCTACGAGCAGTACTTC.

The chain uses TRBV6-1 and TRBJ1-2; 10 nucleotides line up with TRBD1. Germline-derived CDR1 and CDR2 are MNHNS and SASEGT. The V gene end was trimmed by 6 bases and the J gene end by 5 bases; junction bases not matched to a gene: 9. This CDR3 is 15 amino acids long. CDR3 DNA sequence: TGTGCCAGCAGGGCCGACAGGGGGCTTGAATATGGCTACACCTTC. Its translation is CASRADRGLEYGYTF.

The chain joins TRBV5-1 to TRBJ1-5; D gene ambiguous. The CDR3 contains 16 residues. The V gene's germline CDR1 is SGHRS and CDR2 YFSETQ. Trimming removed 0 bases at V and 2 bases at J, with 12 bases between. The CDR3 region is CASSLDSPGGNQPQHF. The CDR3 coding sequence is TGCGCCAGCAGCTTGGATTCCCCCGGAGGCAATCAGCCCCAGCATTTT.

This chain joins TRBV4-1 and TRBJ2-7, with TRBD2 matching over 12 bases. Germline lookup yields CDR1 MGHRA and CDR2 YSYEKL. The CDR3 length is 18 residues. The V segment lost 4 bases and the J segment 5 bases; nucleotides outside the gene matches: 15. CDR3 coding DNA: TGCGCCAGCAGCCGATTCCCCCTCCTAGCGGGAGGGCCCCACGAGCAGTACTTC. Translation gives CASSRFPLLAGGPHEQYF.

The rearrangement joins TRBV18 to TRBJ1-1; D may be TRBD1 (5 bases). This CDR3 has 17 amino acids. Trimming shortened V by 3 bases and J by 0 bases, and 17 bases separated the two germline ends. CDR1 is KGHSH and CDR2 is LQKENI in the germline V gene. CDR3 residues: CASSPLQGWTMNTEAFF. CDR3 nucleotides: TGTGCCAGCTCACCTCTCCAGGGCTGGACTATGAACACTGAAGCTTTCTTT.

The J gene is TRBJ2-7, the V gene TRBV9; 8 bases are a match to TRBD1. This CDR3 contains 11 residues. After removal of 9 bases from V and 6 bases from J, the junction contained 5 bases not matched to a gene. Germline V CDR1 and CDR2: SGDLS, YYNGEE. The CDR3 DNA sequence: TGTGCCATACAGGGGGTCGGCGAGCAGTACTTC. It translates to CAIQGVGEQYF. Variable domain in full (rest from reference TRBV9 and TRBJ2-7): DSGVTQTPKHLITATGQRVTLRCSPRSGDLSVYWYQQSLDQGLQFLIQYYNGEERAKGNILERFSAQQFPDLHSELNLSSLELGDSALYFCAIQGVGEQYFGPGTRLTVT.

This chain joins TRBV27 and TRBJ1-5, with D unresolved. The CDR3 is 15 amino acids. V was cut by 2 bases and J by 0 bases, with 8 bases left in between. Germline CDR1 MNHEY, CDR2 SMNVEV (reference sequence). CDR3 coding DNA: TGTGCCAGCAGTTTAGGCAGATTTAGCAATCAGCCCCAGCATTTT. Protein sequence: CASSLGRFSNQPQHF.

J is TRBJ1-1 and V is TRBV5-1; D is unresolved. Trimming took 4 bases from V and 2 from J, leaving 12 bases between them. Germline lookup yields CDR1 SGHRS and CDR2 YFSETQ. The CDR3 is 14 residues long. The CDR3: CASSPAAYNTEAFF. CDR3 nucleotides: TGCGCCAGCAGCCCCGCGGCCTACAACACTGAAGCTTTCTTT.